The entry below gives a single T cell receptor (beta chain) sequence along with its context. The antigen remains undetermined. The sample belongs to a study of T-cell memory formation after mild COVID-19. Turning to the study itself: In these data, TCR clusters were largely donor specific.

Study findings and constraints: Researchers could not confirm that second-wave clones peaking on day 37 targeted SARS-CoV-2. The study detected some responding clones in pre-infection memory, suggesting cross-reactive memory joined.

The CDR3 is 15 residues long. Per the germline V gene, CDR1 is LGHNA and CDR2 is YSLEER. V was pared by 0 bases and J by 0 bases, with 7 bases between. cDNA libraries for TCR alpha and TCR beta, carrying sample barcodes and UMIs, came from 5'RACE with constant-segment primers. TCRdb re-called the 5' RACE reads through MiXCR, storing one row per CDR3 protein. The table lists 65,000 to 100,000 distinct CDR3 sequences, roughly 13% of them singletons. The chain links TRBV4-3 to TRBJ2-3; TRBD1 is a possible D gene (5 bases). The sample was PBMCs or a T cell subset sorted from them (not recorded which). This sequence was found in a young man who had mild COVID-19 (a few samples of this study predate the infection). Cell type and time point are not known. Here the CDR3 DNA reads TGCGCCAGCAGCCAAGATGACAGAAGCACAGATACGCAGTATTTT. As protein: CASSQDDRSTDTQYF.